Following are 28 T cell receptor beta chains from one sample sequenced in a study of cytomegalovirus exposure and HLA in healthy donors. Some clones are missing from TCRdb's copy, which holds only in-frame ones; the method was immunoSEQ multiplex PCR. Of 90,000 or so clones in the sample, roughly 85% are singletons; the top ten hold 20%. Material: PBMCs. These receptors were taken from a man in his late teens or twenties in good health and CMV-seropositive.

This clone has just a few counts. The V gene is TRBV7-8, the J gene TRBJ2-4; 8 positions agree with TRBD1. This CDR3 region has 14 residues. The V segment lost 4 bases and the J segment 7 bases; nucleotides outside the gene matches: 6. Germline V gene lookup returns CDR1 SGHVS and CDR2 FQNEAQ. Here the CDR3 reads CASSSKDRVNIQYF. Here the CDR3 DNA reads TGTGCCAGCAGCTCGAAGGACAGGGTGAACATTCAGTACTTC.

The count of this clone is one. The V call is TRBV27, the J call TRBJ1-5; 9 bases align to TRBD1. This CDR3 has 13 residues. The V gene's germline CDR1 is MNHEY and CDR2 SMNVEV (reference sequence). V trimming: 4 bases; J trimming: 5 bases; junction bases outside the gene matches: 0. The CDR3 loop reads CASSWDRDQPQHF. CDR3 sequence (DNA): TGTGCCAGCAGTTGGGACAGGGATCAGCCCCAGCATTTT.

J is TRBJ2-7 and V is TRBV18; no clear D gene. V was cut by 3 bases and J by 2 bases, with 11 bases left in between. The CDR3 is 14 residues long. The germline CDR1 and CDR2 sequences are KGHSH and LQKENI. CDR3 bases: TGTGCCAGCTCACCTGGTTCCCTAACCTACGAGCAGTACTTC. Its protein is CASSPGSLTYEQYF.

In this sample, this clone turned up once. The chain couples TRBV25-1 to TRBJ1-5; D is ambiguous. The CDR3 consists of 13 residues. Germline V lookup: CDR1 MGHDK, CDR2 SYGVNS. V was pared by 4 bases and J by 0 bases, with 4 bases between. CDR3 sequence (DNA): TGTGCCAGCAGTGGCGTTAGCAATCAGCCCCAGCATTTT. Residues: CASSGVSNQPQHF.

V is TRBV28 and J is TRBJ1-1, with D uncertain. This CDR3 has 13 amino acids. The germline CDR1 and CDR2 sequences are MDHEN and SYDVKM. The V gene lost 6 bases and the J gene lost 0 bases, with 8 bases spanning the gap. The CDR3 sequence is CASRELVNTEAFF. CDR3 nucleotide sequence: TGTGCCAGCAGGGAGTTGGTGAACACTGAAGCTTTCTTT.

The V call is TRBV11-3, the J call TRBJ2-3; TRBD1 might be the D (5 bases). Between the trimmed V and J ends, which lost 5 bases and 2 bases, there was a span of 11 bases. Germline CDR1 reads SGHNT; CDR2 reads YENEEA. The CDR3 spans 14 residues. In DNA form, the CDR3 reads TGTGCCAGCAGCGAGAAGACAGCCACAGATACGCAGTATTTT. Encoded protein: CASSEKTATDTQYF.

The chain joins TRBV6-1 to TRBJ1-2; unclear D gene. The CDR3 extends over 13 amino acids. Germline CDR1 MNHNS, CDR2 SASEGT. V was clipped by 2 bases and J by 2 bases, with 6 bases between them. The CDR3 DNA is TGTGCCAGCAGTGAACAAACAAACTATGGCTACACCTTC. Amino acids: CASSEQTNYGYTF.

The chain has TRBV4-1 and TRBJ2-7; 13 nucleotides match TRBD2. Losses at the gene ends were 4 bases for V and 2 bases for J; bases not matched to a gene: 2. The germline gives CDR1 MGHRA, CDR2 YSYEKL. There are 15 residues in the CDR3. The CDR3 DNA reads as TGCGCCAGCAGCCTAGGACTAGCGGGAGCCTACGAGCAGTACTTC. This translates into CASSLGLAGAYEQYF.

In nucleotides, the CDR3 is TGTGCCAGCCGCGGGGGTTTCAGCTCCTACAATGAGCAGTTCTTC. Its translation: CASRGGFSSYNEQFF. The V call is TRBV27, the J call TRBJ2-1; 7 bases fit TRBD2. The junction had 7 bases not matched to a gene; V was cut back by 8 bases and J by 0 bases. This CDR3 contains 15 residues. The germline V gene has CDR1 MNHEY and CDR2 SMNVEV (reference sequence).

V is TRBV18 and J is TRBJ1-1, with TRBD1 matching 10 bases. The J segment lost 3 bases and the V segment lost 4 bases, leaving 2 bases of the junction unmatched. This CDR3 spans 14 amino acids. Germline V gene lookup returns CDR1 KGHSH and CDR2 LQKENI. CDR3 residues: CASSLGTGDTEAFF. CDR3 DNA: TGTGCCAGCTCACTCGGGACAGGGGACACTGAAGCTTTCTTT. Using reference TRBV18 and TRBJ1-1 for the parts outside the CDR3, the full variable domain is NAGVMQNPRHLVRRRGQEARLRCSPMKGHSHVYWYRQLPEEGLKFMVYLQKENIIDESGMPKERFSAEFPKEGPSILRIQQVVRGDSAAYFCASSLGTGDTEAFFGQGTRLTVV.

J is TRBJ2-5 and V is TRBV6-1; 7 positions agree with TRBD2. The CDR3 totals 17 residues. Germline CDR1 MNHNS, CDR2 SASEGT. V dropped 2 bases and J dropped 5; count of bases not matched to a gene: 14. DNA of the CDR3: TGTGCCAGCAGTGAATTCCCCTCCGGACTAGTGGGGGAGACCCAGTACTTC. Protein: CASSEFPSGLVGETQYF.

V gene TRBV5-1 combines with J gene TRBJ2-3; 9 bases agree with TRBD1. After removal of 6 bases from V and 4 bases from J, the junction contained 6 bases not matched to a gene. The CDR3 consists of 14 residues. Looked up from germline, CDR1 is SGHRS and CDR2 is YFSETQ. The CDR3, as DNA: TGCGCCAGCATTCAGACAGGGGGTTCAGATACGCAGTATTTT. Amino acids: CASIQTGGSDTQYF.

This chain joins TRBV29-1 and TRBJ1-1; D gene unclear. V lost 0 bases to trimming and J lost 9 bases, with 8 bases between them. Germline assignment: CDR1 SQVTM and CDR2 ANQGSEA. The CDR3 is 11 residues long. The CDR3 nucleotides are TGCAGCGTTGAAGAAAACAGAAAAGCTTTCTTT. Protein product: CSVEENRKAFF.

The rearrangement links TRBV7-9 to TRBJ2-3; TRBD1 agrees at 9 bases. V was clipped by 5 bases and J by 4 bases; unmatched bases: 7. Germline V lookup: CDR1 SEHNR, CDR2 FQNEAQ (reference sequence). CDR3 size: 15 residues. CDR3 sequence reads: CASSLDRGSADTQYF. The CDR3 coding sequence is TGTGCCAGCAGCCTAGACAGGGGGAGCGCAGATACGCAGTATTTT.

The chain joins TRBV9 to TRBJ2-3; TRBD2 agrees at 10 bases. In germline, CDR1 is SGDLS, CDR2 YYNGEE. Trimming at V came to 8 bases and at J to 0 bases, leaving 15 bases not matched to a gene. The CDR3 runs 18 residues. The CDR3 region has the DNA TGTGCCAGTACTCGTGGAGCGGGAGGGCTCCTTAGCACAGATACGCAGTATTTT. Translated: CASTRGAGGLLSTDTQYF.

V is TRBV6-1 and J is TRBJ2-1; maybe TRBD1 (6 bases). Trimming took 2 bases from V and 5 from J, leaving 10 bases between them. CDR1 MNHNS and CDR2 SASEGT come from the germline V gene. The CDR3 is made up of 14 amino acids. The CDR3 DNA is TGTGCCAGCAGTGAAAGGGGGAGCCACAATGAGCAGTTCTTC. It translates to CASSERGSHNEQFF.

This clone appeared once. The chain couples TRBV28 to TRBJ2-1; 11 nucleotides agree with TRBD2. The CDR3 totals 16 residues. The trim removed 6 bases at V and 2 bases at J, leaving 6 bases unmatched. In germline, CDR1 is MDHEN, CDR2 SYDVKM. The CDR3 coding sequence is TGTGCCAGCAGGCCGCGACTAGCGGGAACCTACAATGAGCAGTTCTTC. Translating gives CASRPRLAGTYNEQFF.

The V and J genes are TRBV29-1 and TRBJ2-1; 8 bases are a match to TRBD2. This CDR3 comprises 15 residues. The ends lost 7 bases at V and 7 bases at J; junction bases unmatched: 15. Germline V CDR1 and CDR2: SQVTM, ANQGSEA. The DNA of the CDR3 is TGCAGCGCCTCGGGCGGGAGGACCGGGTGGAATGAGCAGTTCTTC. The encoded protein is CSASGGRTGWNEQFF.

This chain uses TRBV28 with TRBJ2-5; 8 positions match TRBD2. Germline lookup yields CDR1 MDHEN and CDR2 SYDVKM. The CDR3 has 13 residues. J lost 4 bases, V lost 2 bases, and 0 bases had no gene match. CDR3 protein: CASSLSGRETQYF. DNA for the CDR3: TGTGCCAGCAGTTTAAGCGGGAGAGAGACCCAGTACTTC.

The rearrangement joins TRBV9 to TRBJ2-1; 8 nucleotides align to TRBD2. CDR3 length equals 14 residues. Trimming cost V 4 bases and J 3 bases; bases outside gene matches: 3. Germline V CDR1 and CDR2: SGDLS, YYNGEE. The CDR3 sequence: CASSLSGGYNEQFF. The CDR3, as DNA: TGTGCCAGCAGCTTGAGCGGGGGCTACAATGAGCAGTTCTTC.

The rearrangement uses TRBV4-1 and TRBJ2-2, with 15 bases fitting TRBD2. V shed 0 bases, J shed 6 bases, and the junction held 14 bases outside the gene matches. Looked up from germline, CDR1 is MGHRA and CDR2 is YSYEKL. The CDR3 length is 21 residues. CDR3 sequence: CASSQDSIPGLAGGRAGELFF. CDR3 coding DNA: TGCGCCAGCAGCCAAGATTCGATTCCGGGACTAGCGGGAGGTCGGGCCGGGGAGCTGTTTTTT.

The rearrangement joins TRBV28 to TRBJ2-1; possible D gene TRBD2, 5 bases. This CDR3 is built from 12 residues. Germline CDR1 is MDHEN and CDR2 is SYDVKM. Trimming removed 6 bases at V and 8 bases at J, with 11 bases between. Here the CDR3 reads CASRRIGDEQFF. CDR3 nucleotides: TGTGCCAGCAGACGAATCGGGGATGAGCAGTTCTTC.

The chain has TRBV29-1 and TRBJ2-2, with TRBD2 matching 10 bases. The germline V gene has CDR1 SQVTM and CDR2 ANQGSEA. The CDR3 totals 15 residues. The J segment lost 0 bases and the V segment lost 6 bases, leaving 4 bases of the junction unmatched. The CDR3 sequence is CSVSGLATNTGELFF. As DNA, the CDR3 is TGCAGCGTCTCGGGACTAGCGACGAACACCGGGGAGCTGTTTTTT.

V usage is TRBV28 and J usage is TRBJ1-5; 9 bases fit TRBD1. This CDR3 contains 12 residues. The V and J ends lost 4 bases and 8 bases, in that order; junction bases with no gene match: 0. Germline CDR1 and CDR2: MDHEN and SYDVKM. This chain's CDR3 is CASSWDREPQHF. CDR3 nucleotides: TGTGCCAGCAGTTGGGACAGGGAGCCCCAGCATTTT.

The chain employs TRBV9 and TRBJ2-5; D gene uncertain. The CDR3 totals 15 residues. The V gene's germline CDR1 is SGDLS and CDR2 YYNGEE. Trimming removed 0 bases from V and 0 bases from J, with 9 bases in between. The CDR3 here is CASSVGSGYQETQYF. The CDR3 DNA is TGTGCCAGCAGCGTAGGTTCAGGTTACCAAGAGACCCAGTACTTC.

The chain carries TRBV19 and TRBJ1-3; possibly TRBD1 for D (6 bases). V dropped 4 bases and J dropped 3 bases, with 7 bases sitting between them. In germline, CDR1 is LNHDA, CDR2 SQIVND (reference sequence). The CDR3 is 13 residues long. CDR3 residues: CASSTGVGNTIYF. CDR3 nucleotide sequence: TGTGCCAGTAGTACAGGGGTTGGAAACACCATATATTTT.

The CDR3 sequence is CASSPPPAEGNTGELFF. Here the CDR3 DNA reads TGTGCCAGCTCACCACCTCCCGCGGAAGGGAACACCGGGGAGCTGTTTTTT. The V and J genes are TRBV18 and TRBJ2-2; unclear D gene. V shed 0 bases and J shed 1 base, with 12 bases lying between them. Germline CDR1 reads KGHSH; CDR2 reads LQKENI. This CDR3 is 17 amino acids long.

The chain joins TRBV5-6 to TRBJ1-2, with TRBD1 identical over 7 bases. CDR3 length: 15 residues. Germline CDR1 reads SGHDT; CDR2 reads YYEEEE. Trimming removed 4 bases from V and 3 bases from J; junction bases left unmatched: 9. CDR3 sequence (DNA): TGTGCCAGCAGCCTGACCGGGACAGCGTACTATGGCTACACCTTC. Protein product: CASSLTGTAYYGYTF. The variable domain in full, completed from reference TRBV5-6 and TRBJ1-2, reads DAGVTQSPTHLIKTRGQQVTLRCSPKSGHDTVSWYQQALGQGPQFIFQYYEEEERQRGNFPDRFSGHQFPNYSSELNVNALLLGDSALYLCASSLTGTAYYGYTFGSGTRLTVV.